This passage covers 16 T cell receptor beta chains from one sample sequenced in a study of T cells in Graves' hyperthyroidism and ophthalmopathy. From RNA transcripts, TCR beta CDR3 regions were amplified. First-round RT-PCR targeting the TCR CDR3 was performed with the HTBI primer set. TCRdb used MiXCR to reprocess the multiplex PCR reads, holding one entry per CDR3 protein. This sample has about 610,000 distinct CDR3 sequences, with under 60% found just once. Sequences were obtained from peripheral blood or thyroid tissue (not recorded which). The receptors were sampled from a woman aged 18-30 years with Graves' hyperthyroidism.

Turning to this clonotype: Compared with germline, one end of the junction differs, possibly owing to a read error. The chain has TRBV10-3 and TRBJ1-1; tentatively, D is TRBD1 (6 bases). This CDR3 is built from 14 residues. In germline, CDR1 is ENHRY, CDR2 SYGVKD. CDR3 sequence reads: CAISETGFGTEASF. CDR3 nucleotide sequence: TGTGCCATCAGTGAGACAGGGTTTGGGACTGAAGCTTCCTTT.

This clonotype was recorded many times. The chain has TRBV20-1 and TRBJ2-2, with D perhaps assigned TRBD1 or TRBD2 (5 bases each). Germline V gene sequence: CDR1 DFQATT, CDR2 SNEGSKA (reference sequence). This CDR3 spans 11 amino acids. The ends were cut back, 6 bases at V and 15 bases at J, with 17 bases in the middle. The CDR3 is CSAVSLGVVFF. The CDR3 DNA sequence: TGCAGTGCCGTCAGTCTGGGGGTAGTGTTTTTT.

The rearrangement joins TRBV24-1 to TRBJ2-7; D tentatively fits TRBD1 or TRBD2 (5 bases each). The germline CDR1 and CDR2 sequences are KGHDR and SFDVKD. Trimming stripped 2 bases from V and 3 bases from J, with 10 bases between. The CDR3 spans 14 residues. The CDR3 region is CATSDSGQGYEQYF. The CDR3, as DNA: TGTGCCACCAGTGATTCGGGGCAGGGCTACGAGCAGTACTTC.

About this clonotype: This may arise from a read error, as a much more abundant clone is one base away. The genes are TRBV7-2 and TRBJ2-2; a weak D match, TRBD2 (5 bases). The germline V and J ends were trimmed by 5 bases and 1 base, with 14 bases remaining between them. Germline lookup yields CDR1 SGHTA and CDR2 FQGNSA. This CDR3 is built from 16 residues. DNA for the CDR3: TGTGCCAGCAGCCATCCACGGGAAAGGAACACCGGGGAGCTGTTTTTT. It encodes CASSHPRERNTGELFF.

This clonotype was detected many times. The gene calls are TRBV27 and TRBJ2-7; the D call may be TRBD1 or TRBD2 (5 bases each). Trimming left V 3 bases short and J 3 bases short, with 9 bases between. From germline, CDR1 is MNHEY and CDR2 SMNVEV (reference sequence). The CDR3 covers 13 residues. For the CDR3, the DNA is TGTGCCAGCAGTTTGTGGGGGAACTACGAGCAGTACTTC. Translated, it gives CASSLWGNYEQYF.

Comment on this clonotype: A much larger clone differs by one base, so this may be a read error. The rearrangement links TRBV6-1 to TRBJ1-2; 9 bases map to TRBD1. The CDR3 is made up of 15 amino acids. The V and J ends lost 6 bases and 3 bases, in that order; junction bases with no gene match: 8. Germline CDR1 is MNHNS and CDR2 is SASEGT. CDR3 in amino acids: CASSSGQGSDYGYTF. In nucleotides, the CDR3 is TGTGCCAGCAGCTCAGGACAGGGGAGTGACTATGGCTACACCTTC.

The V and J genes are TRBV7-2 and TRBJ1-4, with 10 bases fitting TRBD1. Looked up from germline, CDR1 is SGHTA and CDR2 is FQGNSA. Germline trimming cut 1 base from V and 8 bases from J; bases unmatched to any gene: 7. The length of the CDR3 is 16 residues. CDR3 amino acids: CASSLVPGQGKEKLFF. CDR3 in DNA: TGTGCCAGCAGCTTAGTCCCGGGACAGGGGAAGGAAAAACTGTTTTTT.

CDR3 bases: TGCAGCGCCCTGGGACAGGGTCATGAAAAACTGTTTTTT. It translates to CSALGQGHEKLFF. The V gene is TRBV29-1, the J gene TRBJ1-4; 9 nucleotides line up with TRBD1. This CDR3 comprises 13 residues. V lost 7 bases and J lost 6; bases outside the gene matches: 6. Germline V CDR1 and CDR2: SQVTM, ANQGSEA.

The rearrangement uses TRBV10-3 and TRBJ2-7; the D gene is possibly TRBD2 (6 bases). With 6 bases removed from V and 1 base from J, the gap between germline ends came to 16 bases. This CDR3 has 15 residues. Germline lookup yields CDR1 ENHRY and CDR2 SYGVKD. The CDR3 sequence is CAIRGVRERSYEQYF. For the CDR3, the DNA is TGTGCCATCAGGGGCGTACGGGAGAGGTCCTACGAGCAGTACTTC.

V is TRBV6-5 and J is TRBJ2-7, with a weak D call TRBD1 (5 bases). The last part of the DNA fits TRBJ2-1 better; the J call may be wrong. This CDR3 comprises 14 residues. Germline assignment: CDR1 MNHEY and CDR2 SVGAGI. The CDR3 spells CASSFRPGNNEQFF. As DNA, the CDR3 is TGTGCCAGCAGCTTTCGCCCAGGGAACAATGAGCAGTTCTTC.

The CDR3 here is CSMGQHSNQPQHF. CDR3 DNA: TGCAGCATGGGACAGCATAGCAATCAGCCCCAGCATTTT. The rearrangement uses TRBV29-1 and TRBJ1-5; 7 bases are a match to TRBD1. Germline V gives CDR1 SQVTM, CDR2 ANQGSEA. V lost 8 bases and J lost 0; bases outside the gene matches: 4. The CDR3 runs to 13 residues.

The CDR3 sequence is CASSAQAGVSNEQYF. As DNA, the CDR3 is TGTGCCAGCAGTGCCCAAGCGGGGGTTTCCAATGAGCAGTACTTC. The genes are TRBV25-1 and TRBJ2-7, with TRBD2 matching 8 bases. Germline values: CDR1 MGHDK, CDR2 SYGVNS. Losses at the gene ends were 4 bases for V and 7 bases for J; bases not matched to a gene: 12. The CDR3 is made up of 15 amino acids.

This clonotype has a single count. One end of the junction varies from germline; a read error may be responsible. The chain recombines TRBV2 with TRBJ1-1; 9 bases are a match to TRBD1. Germline assignment: CDR1 SNHLY and CDR2 FYNNEI. CDR3 size: 14 residues. CDR3 DNA sequence: TGTGCCAGCAGCCTAGGACAGGGGAACACTGAAGCTCTCTTT. This encodes CASSLGQGNTEALF.

The chain employs TRBV12-3 or TRBV12-4 and TRBJ1-5; unclear D gene. The V end lost 3 bases, the J end lost 5 bases, and 8 bases lay between the germline ends. This CDR3 contains 13 residues. The chain's CDR3 is CASSFVPDQPQHF. CDR3 bases: TGTGCCAGCAGTTTCGTCCCGGATCAGCCCCAGCATTTT.

This clonotype was picked up many times. CDR3 residues: CSAPHPDQAFF. The DNA for the CDR3 is TGCAGTGCGCCTCACCCGGACCAAGCTTTCTTT. The V gene is TRBV20-1, the J gene TRBJ1-1, with D hard to call. CDR3 length: 11 residues. Per the germline V gene, CDR1 is DFQATT and CDR2 is SNEGSKA (reference sequence). The V gene lost 6 bases and the J gene lost 9 bases, with 14 bases spanning the gap.

This clonotype was counted at least ten times. This chain connects TRBV6-5 to TRBJ1-1, with a weak D call TRBD1 (6 bases). There are 13 residues in the CDR3. Trimming stripped 5 bases from V and 2 bases from J, with 9 bases between. Germline V gives CDR1 MNHEY, CDR2 SVGAGI. The CDR3 bases are TGTGCCAGCAGTGGGACATTTAACACTGAAGCTTTCTTT. Its translation is CASSGTFNTEAFF.